A single sample gave rise to the 24 T cell receptor beta chains below, sequenced in a study of graft-versus-host responses after intestinal transplantation. Generated by immunoSEQ multiplex PCR, the TCRdb table keeps only in-frame clones and is missing some. This sample yields almost 40,000 clones, of which 90% to 95% are seen a single time; less than 0.25% belongs to the top ten. The antigens for these receptors are not known. Sequenced here: unstimulated CD8+ T cells sorted from spleen or lymph node cells, sampled before transplant. The source of these receptors is a human donor who was the organ donor for an intestinal transplant.

The chain carries TRBV10-2 and TRBJ1-2; D is undetermined. This CDR3 region has 13 residues. CDR1 WSHSY and CDR2 SAAADI come from the germline V gene. The V and J ends lost 3 bases and 4 bases respectively, with 9 bases between them. The CDR3 loop reads CASSDQYSYGYTF. DNA for the CDR3: TGCGCCAGCAGTGATCAGTATTCCTATGGCTACACCTTC.

V is TRBV5-8 and J is TRBJ1-1, with 8 bases that match TRBD1. The germline gives CDR1 SGHTS, CDR2 YDEGEE. The ends lost 4 bases at V and 0 bases at J; junction bases unmatched: 8. CDR3 length: 16 amino acids. CDR3 loop: CASSPGQGKLNTEAFF. The CDR3 DNA reads TGTGCCAGCAGCCCTGGACAGGGCAAACTGAACACTGAAGCTTTCTTT.

V is TRBV18 and J is TRBJ2-2; 11 bases are shared with TRBD1. V shed 6 bases, J shed 4 bases, and the junction held 1 base outside the gene matches. CDR3 length: 14 amino acids. Looked up from germline, CDR1 is KGHSH and CDR2 is LQKENI. CDR3 loop: CASSGTGGTGELFF. In DNA, the CDR3 is TGTGCCAGCTCCGGGACAGGGGGCACCGGGGAGCTGTTTTTT.

The V and J genes are TRBV30 and TRBJ2-7; TRBD1 or TRBD2 may be the D gene (6 bases each). This CDR3 is built from 14 residues. Trimming removed 0 bases at V and 3 bases at J, with 12 bases between. Germline CDR1 and CDR2: GTSNPN and SVGIG (reference sequence). The CDR3 DNA reads TGTGCCTGGAGTGTAGTGGAGGGGGACTACGAGCAGTACTTC. This encodes CAWSVVEGDYEQYF.

This rearrangement joins TRBV4-1 to TRBJ2-2, with TRBD2 identical over 14 bases. The CDR3 loop spans 17 amino acids. V shed 4 bases, J shed 2 bases, and the junction held 3 bases outside the gene matches. The germline CDR1 and CDR2 sequences are MGHRA and YSYEKL. CDR3 loop: CASSLGLAGVNTGELFF. Written as DNA, the CDR3 is TGCGCCAGCAGCCTGGGACTAGCGGGGGTAAACACCGGGGAGCTGTTTTTT.

V gene TRBV6-5 combines with J gene TRBJ1-2; D gene ambiguous. Trimming took 6 bases from V and 2 from J, leaving 13 bases between them. The germline CDR1 and CDR2 sequences are MNHEY and SVGAGI. This CDR3 is 14 amino acids long. CDR3 in DNA: TGTGCCAGCAGCCCGAATCCGCCGAACTATGGCTACACCTTC. Its translation is CASSPNPPNYGYTF.

The chain links TRBV11-3 to TRBJ2-1, with D uncertain. The germline V gene encodes CDR1 SGHNT and CDR2 YENEEA. V was shortened by 5 bases and J by 10 bases, with 15 bases between the two germline ends. This CDR3 comprises 13 residues. In nucleotides, the CDR3 is TGTGCCAGCAGCCCCTTTGAGGTCGACGAGCAGTTCTTC. It specifies CASSPFEVDEQFF.

The gene calls are TRBV7-8 and TRBJ1-2, with 7 bases identical to TRBD1. Germline CDR1 and CDR2: SGHVS and FQNEAQ. The CDR3 is 12 residues long. V shed 5 bases and J 10 bases; nucleotides not matched to a gene: 7. CDR3 in amino acids: CASSPSDRIYTF. The CDR3 region has the DNA TGTGCCAGCAGCCCCTCGGACAGGATCTACACCTTC.

The rearrangement uses TRBV27 and TRBJ1-2, with TRBD1 matching 10 bases. Germline assignment: CDR1 MNHEY and CDR2 SMNVEV (reference sequence). Losses at the gene ends were 5 bases for V and 3 bases for J; bases not matched to a gene: 6. This CDR3 contains 15 residues. In DNA, the CDR3 is TGTGCCAGCAGTAACCTCGACAGGGGGCACTATGGCTACACCTTC. This gives the protein CASSNLDRGHYGYTF.

The chain is built from TRBV6-5 and TRBJ2-3; D is ambiguous. Germline loops: CDR1 MNHEY, CDR2 SVGAGI. V was clipped by 10 bases and J by 6 bases, with 8 bases between them. The CDR3 covers 10 residues. CDR3: CATKGDTQYF. The DNA for the CDR3 is TGTGCCACCAAAGGGGATACGCAGTATTTT.

V usage is TRBV4-3 and J usage is TRBJ2-1, with TRBD2 as a possible D gene (7 bases). From germline, CDR1 is LGHNA and CDR2 YSLEER. Trimming took off 3 bases at V and 7 bases at J, with 13 bases between the two ends. CDR3 size: 14 residues. The CDR3 DNA sequence: TGCGCCAGCAGCCAGGGGGGGGCCTGGAATGAGCAGTTCTTC. Protein product: CASSQGGAWNEQFF.

This clone was counted once. The genes are TRBV6-5 and TRBJ2-7, with 10 bases fitting TRBD2. There are 15 residues in the CDR3. Trimming took 4 bases from V and 1 from J; bases not matched to a gene: 4. Germline V lookup: CDR1 MNHEY, CDR2 SVGAGI. The CDR3 bases are TGTGCCAGCAGTTTATCTAGCGGGGGTTCCTACGAGCAGTACTTC. Protein: CASSLSSGGSYEQYF.

This clone was seen once. The chain uses TRBV27 and TRBJ1-2; D possibly corresponds to TRBD1 (5 bases). Trimming removed 0 bases at V and 6 bases at J, with 14 bases between. The CDR3 is 15 residues long. Germline V gives CDR1 MNHEY, CDR2 SMNVEV (reference sequence). The CDR3 protein is CASSLSWRTRDGYTF. The CDR3, as DNA: TGTGCCAGCAGTTTATCCTGGAGGACCAGGGATGGCTACACCTTC.

V is TRBV27 and J is TRBJ1-5; perhaps TRBD1 as D (5 bases). From germline, CDR1 is MNHEY and CDR2 SMNVEV (reference sequence). The V end was cut by 2 bases, the J end by 6 bases, with 11 bases between. This CDR3 spans 14 amino acids. The CDR3 sequence: CASSLGSGSQPQHF. The CDR3 region has the DNA TGTGCCAGCAGTTTAGGATCAGGGAGTCAGCCCCAGCATTTT.

This chain connects TRBV4-3 to TRBJ2-7, with a weak D call TRBD1 (5 bases). With 1 base removed from V and 5 bases from J, the gap between germline ends came to 12 bases. The CDR3 extends over 14 amino acids. Germline V gives CDR1 LGHNA, CDR2 YSLEER. The CDR3 reads CASSQVGQVNEQYF. DNA for the CDR3: TGCGCCAGCAGCCAAGTAGGACAAGTCAACGAGCAGTACTTC.

The chain uses TRBV5-5 and TRBJ1-1; 7 positions agree with TRBD1. Unmatched junction bases numbered 5, after V lost 2 bases and J lost 1 base. This CDR3 spans 15 amino acids. Germline CDR1 reads SGHKS; CDR2 reads YYEKEE (reference sequence). The CDR3 reads CASSFYEGANTEAFF. CDR3 DNA: TGTGCCAGCAGCTTCTACGAGGGGGCGAACACTGAAGCTTTCTTT.

J is TRBJ2-7 and V is TRBV30, with D perhaps TRBD1 or TRBD2 (5 bases each). This CDR3 region has 14 residues. Per the germline V gene, CDR1 is GTSNPN and CDR2 is SVGIG (reference sequence). The germline V and J ends were trimmed by 0 bases and 2 bases, with 11 bases remaining between them. Here the CDR3 reads CAWSVRGTTYEQYF. The CDR3 nucleotides read TGTGCCTGGAGTGTACGAGGGACCACCTACGAGCAGTACTTC.

The chain's CDR3 is CAISESPNTEAFF. CDR3 coding DNA: TGTGCCATCAGTGAGTCGCCGAACACTGAAGCTTTCTTT. The rearrangement joins TRBV10-3 to TRBJ1-1; D is unresolved. CDR1 ENHRY and CDR2 SYGVKD come from the germline V gene. Trimming took off 0 bases at V and 1 base at J, with 3 bases between the two ends. The CDR3 sequence is 13 residues long.

The V and J genes are TRBV6-5 and TRBJ2-7, with TRBD1 identical over 7 bases. The CDR3 covers 12 residues. Germline values: CDR1 MNHEY, CDR2 SVGAGI. Unmatched junction bases numbered 4, after V lost 6 bases and J lost 5 bases. CDR3 bases: TGTGCCAGCAGAAACAGGGGTAACGAGCAGTACTTC. Translation: CASRNRGNEQYF.

This chain links TRBV16 with TRBJ1-2; no firm D call. The CDR3 extends over 14 amino acids. Germline assignment: CDR1 KGHSY and CDR2 FQNENV. Trimming cost V 1 base and J 4 bases, with 10 bases left between them. CDR3 sequence (DNA): TGTGCCAGCAGCCAATACCCGGGAATCTATGGCTACACCTTC. Translating it yields CASSQYPGIYGYTF.

This sequence joins TRBV7-6 and TRBJ2-5, with D perhaps matching TRBD1 or TRBD2 (6 bases each). CDR1 and CDR2 (germline): SGHVS, FNYEAQ. This CDR3 region has 15 residues. V shed 1 base and J shed 5 bases, with 14 bases lying between them. CDR3 residues: CASSLGGALVETQYF. In DNA form, the CDR3 reads TGTGCCAGCAGCTTAGGGGGGGCCCTAGTTGAGACCCAGTACTTC.

The V gene is TRBV27, the J gene TRBJ1-1; TRBD1 might be the D (5 bases). Looked up from germline, CDR1 is MNHEY and CDR2 is SMNVEV (reference sequence). Trimming took off 6 bases at V and 4 bases at J, with 18 bases between the two ends. CDR3 length: 15 residues. The CDR3 DNA reads as TGTGCCAGCAGCCACGGGGGACCGGCTAGCACTGAAGCTTTCTTT. Translation: CASSHGGPASTEAFF.

V gene TRBV10-2 combines with J gene TRBJ2-3, with 10 bases fitting TRBD1. The junction had 8 bases not matched to a gene; V was cut back by 5 bases and J by 6 bases. The CDR3 contains 15 residues. Germline CDR1 reads WSHSY; CDR2 reads SAAADI. The CDR3 region has the DNA TGCGCCAGCAGTATTACGGGACAGGGGTGGGATACGCAGTATTTT. Translation gives CASSITGQGWDTQYF.

The rearrangement links TRBV9 to TRBJ2-4; unclear D gene. This CDR3 has 14 residues. Trimming stripped 0 bases from V and 0 bases from J, with 4 bases between. Germline V gene lookup returns CDR1 SGDLS and CDR2 YYNGEE. As DNA, the CDR3 is TGTGCCAGCAGCGTAGGACTAGCCAAAAACATTCAGTACTTC. It translates to CASSVGLAKNIQYF.